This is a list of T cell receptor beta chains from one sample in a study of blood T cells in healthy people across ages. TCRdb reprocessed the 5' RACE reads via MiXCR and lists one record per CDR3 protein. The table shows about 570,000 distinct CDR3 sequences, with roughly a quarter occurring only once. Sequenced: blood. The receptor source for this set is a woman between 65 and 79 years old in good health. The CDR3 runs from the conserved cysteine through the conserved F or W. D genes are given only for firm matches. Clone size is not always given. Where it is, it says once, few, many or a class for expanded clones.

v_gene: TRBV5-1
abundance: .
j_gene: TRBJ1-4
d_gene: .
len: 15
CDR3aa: CASSLTGRANEKLFF
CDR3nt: TGCGCCAGCAGCTTGACAGGGAGGGCTAATGAAAAACTGTTTTTT

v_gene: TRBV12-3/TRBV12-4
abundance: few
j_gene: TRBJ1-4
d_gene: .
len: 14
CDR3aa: CASSPDPPGEKLFF
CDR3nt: TGTGCCAGCAGCCCCGACCCTCCGGGGGAAAAACTGTTTTTT

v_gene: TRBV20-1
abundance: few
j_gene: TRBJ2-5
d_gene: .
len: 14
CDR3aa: CSARSKISGETQYF
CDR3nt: TGCAGTGCCCGCTCTAAGATCAGCGGGGAGACCCAGTACTTC

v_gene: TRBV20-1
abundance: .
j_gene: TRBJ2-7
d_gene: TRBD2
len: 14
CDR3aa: CSATVLADYYEQYF
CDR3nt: TGCAGTGCTACCGTCCTAGCGGATTACTACGAGCAGTACTTC

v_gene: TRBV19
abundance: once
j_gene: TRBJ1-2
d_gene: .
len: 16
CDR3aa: CASRPGEGPSGYGYTF
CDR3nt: TGTGCCAGTAGACCCGGAGAGGGACCCTCGGGCTATGGCTACACCTTC

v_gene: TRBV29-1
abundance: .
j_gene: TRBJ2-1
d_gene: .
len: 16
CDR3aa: CSARGPVISSYNEQFF
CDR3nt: TGCAGCGCCCGTGGGCCGGTTATTAGCTCCTACAATGAGCAGTTCTTC

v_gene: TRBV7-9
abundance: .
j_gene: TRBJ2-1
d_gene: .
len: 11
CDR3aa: CASIMSDEQFF
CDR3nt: TGTGCCAGCATTATGAGTGATGAGCAGTTCTTC

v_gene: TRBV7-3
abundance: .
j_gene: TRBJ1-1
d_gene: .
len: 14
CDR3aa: CASAFNRVNTEAFF
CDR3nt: TGTGCCAGCGCCTTTAACAGGGTAAACACTGAAGCTTTCTTT

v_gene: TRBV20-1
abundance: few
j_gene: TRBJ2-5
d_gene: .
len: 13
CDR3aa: CSARPSGGETQYF
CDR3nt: TGCAGTGCTAGACCCTCTGGCGGGGAGACCCAGTACTTC

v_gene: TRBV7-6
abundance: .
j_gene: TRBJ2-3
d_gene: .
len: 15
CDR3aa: CASSLWGAKADTQYF
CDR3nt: TGTGCCAGCAGCTTATGGGGGGCAAAGGCAGATACGCAGTATTTT

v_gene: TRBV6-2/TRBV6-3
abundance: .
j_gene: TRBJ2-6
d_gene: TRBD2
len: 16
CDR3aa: CASSWFGGTGANVLTF
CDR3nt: TGTGCCAGCAGTTGGTTCGGGGGGACTGGGGCCAACGTCCTGACTTTC

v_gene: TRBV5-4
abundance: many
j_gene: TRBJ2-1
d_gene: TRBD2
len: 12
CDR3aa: CASSPGGIEQFF
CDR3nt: TGTGCCAGCAGCCCCGGGGGGATCGAGCAGTTCTTC

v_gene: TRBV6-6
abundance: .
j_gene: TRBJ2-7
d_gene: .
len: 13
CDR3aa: CASSLRGPYEQYF
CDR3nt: TGTGCCAGCAGCCTCCGTGGACCCTACGAGCAGTACTTC

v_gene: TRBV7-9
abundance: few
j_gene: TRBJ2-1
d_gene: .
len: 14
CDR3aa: CASTEYDGDNEQFF
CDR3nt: TGTGCCAGCACCGAATACGACGGTGACAATGAGCAGTTCTTC

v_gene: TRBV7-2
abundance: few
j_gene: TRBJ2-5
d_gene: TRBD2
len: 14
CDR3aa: CASRVAGAGETQYF
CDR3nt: TGTGCCAGCAGGGTAGCGGGGGCAGGAGAGACCCAGTACTTC

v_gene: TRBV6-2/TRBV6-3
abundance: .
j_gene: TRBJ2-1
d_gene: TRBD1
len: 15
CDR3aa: CASSPGQGDFNEQFF
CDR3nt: TGTGCCAGCAGTCCGGGACAGGGGGATTTTAATGAGCAGTTCTTC

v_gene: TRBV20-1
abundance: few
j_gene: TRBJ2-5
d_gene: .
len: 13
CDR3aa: CGASVTGAETQYF
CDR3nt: TGCGGTGCTAGCGTAACGGGGGCAGAGACCCAGTACTTC

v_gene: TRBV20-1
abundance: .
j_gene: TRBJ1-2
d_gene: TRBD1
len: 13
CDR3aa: CSAKTGIQYGYTF
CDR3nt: TGCAGTGCAAAGACAGGGATCCAATATGGCTACACCTTC

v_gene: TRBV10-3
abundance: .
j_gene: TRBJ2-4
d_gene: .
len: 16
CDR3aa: CAISEGPEVAKNVQYF
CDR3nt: TGTGCCATCAGTGAGGGCCCCGAGGTAGCCAAAAACGTTCAGTACTTC

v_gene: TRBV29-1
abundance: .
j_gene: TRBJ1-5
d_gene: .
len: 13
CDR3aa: CSVGEGGNQPQHF
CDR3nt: TGCAGCGTTGGGGAGGGGGGCAATCAGCCCCAGCATTTT

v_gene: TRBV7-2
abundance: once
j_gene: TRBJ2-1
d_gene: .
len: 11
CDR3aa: CASSLRGDQFF
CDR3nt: TGTGCCAGCAGCCTGCGAGGGGATCAGTTCTTC

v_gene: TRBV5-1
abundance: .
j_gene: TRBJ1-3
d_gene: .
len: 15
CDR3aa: CASSATGASGNTIYF
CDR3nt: TGCGCCAGCAGCGCCACAGGTGCCTCTGGAAACACCATATATTTT